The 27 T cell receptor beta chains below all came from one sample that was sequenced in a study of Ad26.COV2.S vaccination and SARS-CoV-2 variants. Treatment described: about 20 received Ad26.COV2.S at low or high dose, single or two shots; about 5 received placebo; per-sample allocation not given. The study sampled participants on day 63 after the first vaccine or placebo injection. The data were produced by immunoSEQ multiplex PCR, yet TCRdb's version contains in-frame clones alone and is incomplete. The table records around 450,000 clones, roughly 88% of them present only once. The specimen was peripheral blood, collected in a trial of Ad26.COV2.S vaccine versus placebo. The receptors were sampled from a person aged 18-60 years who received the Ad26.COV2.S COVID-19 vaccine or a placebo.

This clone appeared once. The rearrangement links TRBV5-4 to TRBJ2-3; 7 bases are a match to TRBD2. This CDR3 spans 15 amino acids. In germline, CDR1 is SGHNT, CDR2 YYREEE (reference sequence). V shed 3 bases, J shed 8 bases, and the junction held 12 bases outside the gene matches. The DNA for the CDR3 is TGTGCCAGCAGCTCCCAGGGTAGCGGGCGCGGTACGCAGTATTTT. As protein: CASSSQGSGRGTQYF. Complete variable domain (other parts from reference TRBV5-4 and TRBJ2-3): ETGVTQSPTHLIKTRGQQVTLRCSSQSGHNTVSWYQQALGQGPQFIFQYYREEENGRGNFPPRFSGLQFPNYSSELNVNALELDDSALYLCASSSQGSGRGTQYFGPGTRLTVL.

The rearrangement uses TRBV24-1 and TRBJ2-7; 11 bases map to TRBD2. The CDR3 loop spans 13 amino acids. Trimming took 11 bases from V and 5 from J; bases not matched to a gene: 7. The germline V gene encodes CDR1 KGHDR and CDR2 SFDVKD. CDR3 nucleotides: TGTGCCATCTCGACTAGCGGGGCCGACGAGCAGTACTTC. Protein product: CAISTSGADEQYF.

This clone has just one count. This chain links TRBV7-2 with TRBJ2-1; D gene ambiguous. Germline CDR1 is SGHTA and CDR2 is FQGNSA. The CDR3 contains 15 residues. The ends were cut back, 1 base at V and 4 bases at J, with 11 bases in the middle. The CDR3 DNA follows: TGTGCCAGCAGCTTAGGGTTCAGCCTATACAATGAGCAGTTCTTC. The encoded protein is CASSLGFSLYNEQFF.

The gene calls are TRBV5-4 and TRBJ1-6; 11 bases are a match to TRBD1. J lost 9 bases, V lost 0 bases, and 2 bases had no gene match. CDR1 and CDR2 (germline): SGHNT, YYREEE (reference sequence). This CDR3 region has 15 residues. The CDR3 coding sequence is TGTGCCAGCAGCTTGGGGACAGGGGGCGGTTCACCCCTCCACTTT. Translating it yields CASSLGTGGGSPLHF.

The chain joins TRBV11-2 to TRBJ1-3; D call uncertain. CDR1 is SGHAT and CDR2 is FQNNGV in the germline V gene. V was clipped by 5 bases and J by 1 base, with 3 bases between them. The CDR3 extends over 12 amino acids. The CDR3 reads CASSLSGNTIYF. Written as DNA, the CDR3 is TGTGCCAGCAGCCTATCTGGAAACACCATATATTTT.

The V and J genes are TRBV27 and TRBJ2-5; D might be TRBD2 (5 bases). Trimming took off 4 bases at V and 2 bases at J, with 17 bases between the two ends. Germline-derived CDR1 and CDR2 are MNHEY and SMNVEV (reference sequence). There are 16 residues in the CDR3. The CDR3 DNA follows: TGTGCCAGCAGTTCTTGGGAGACCTCGGGTCAAGAGACCCAGTACTTC. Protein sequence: CASSSWETSGQETQYF.

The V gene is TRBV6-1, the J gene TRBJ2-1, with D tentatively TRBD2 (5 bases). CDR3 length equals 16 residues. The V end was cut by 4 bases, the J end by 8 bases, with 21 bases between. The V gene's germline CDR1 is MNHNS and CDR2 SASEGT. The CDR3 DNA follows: TGTGCCAGCAGTGTATCTTTTGTGGGAGCCTTCGATGAGCAGTTCTTC. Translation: CASSVSFVGAFDEQFF.

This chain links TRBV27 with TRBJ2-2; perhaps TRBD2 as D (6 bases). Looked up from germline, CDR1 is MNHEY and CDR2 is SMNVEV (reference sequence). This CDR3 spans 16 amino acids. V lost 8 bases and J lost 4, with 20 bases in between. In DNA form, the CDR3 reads TGTGCCAGCCGTGGGGCGGGGTCACGTTTCACCGGGGAGCTGTTTTTT. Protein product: CASRGAGSRFTGELFF.

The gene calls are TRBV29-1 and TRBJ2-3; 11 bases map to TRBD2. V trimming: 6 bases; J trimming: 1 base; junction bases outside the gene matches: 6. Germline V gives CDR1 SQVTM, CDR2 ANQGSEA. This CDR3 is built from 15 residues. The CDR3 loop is CSVVLAGAGTDTQYF. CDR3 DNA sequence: TGCAGCGTCGTACTAGCGGGAGCGGGCACAGATACGCAGTATTTT.

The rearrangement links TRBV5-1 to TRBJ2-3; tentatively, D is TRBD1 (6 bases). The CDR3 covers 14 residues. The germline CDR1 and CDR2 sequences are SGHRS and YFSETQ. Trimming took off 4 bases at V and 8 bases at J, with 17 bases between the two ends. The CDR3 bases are TGCGCCAGCAGCCAGATCTCAGGGGCAGCTACGCAGTATTTT. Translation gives CASSQISGAATQYF.

CDR3 loop: CASRGTQGRWTEAFF. The DNA for the CDR3 is TGCGCCAGCAGAGGGACCCAGGGTCGGTGGACTGAAGCTTTCTTT. The chain carries TRBV4-3 and TRBJ1-1, with D possibly matching TRBD1 (5 bases). This CDR3 contains 15 residues. Between the trimmed V and J ends, which lost 6 bases and 5 bases, there was a span of 19 bases. Germline assignment: CDR1 LGHNA and CDR2 YSLEER.

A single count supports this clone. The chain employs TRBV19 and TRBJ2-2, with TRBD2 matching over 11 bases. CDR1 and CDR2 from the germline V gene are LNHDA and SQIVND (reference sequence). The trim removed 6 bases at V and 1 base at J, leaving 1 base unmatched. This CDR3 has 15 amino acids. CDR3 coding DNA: TGTGCCAGTAGACTAGCGGGAGAGAACACCGGGGAGCTGTTTTTT. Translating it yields CASRLAGENTGELFF.

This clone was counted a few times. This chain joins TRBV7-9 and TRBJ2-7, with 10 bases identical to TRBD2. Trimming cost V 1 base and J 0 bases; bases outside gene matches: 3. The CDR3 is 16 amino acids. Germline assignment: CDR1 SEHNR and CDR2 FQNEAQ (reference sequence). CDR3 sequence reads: CASSLGLAGASYEQYF. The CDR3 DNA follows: TGTGCCAGCAGCTTAGGGCTAGCGGGAGCCTCCTACGAGCAGTACTTC.

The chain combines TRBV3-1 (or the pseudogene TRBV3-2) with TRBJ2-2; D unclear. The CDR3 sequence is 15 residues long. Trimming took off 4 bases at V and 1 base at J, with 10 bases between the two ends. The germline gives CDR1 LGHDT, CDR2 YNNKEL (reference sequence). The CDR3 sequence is CASSPRGVNTGELFF. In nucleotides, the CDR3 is TGTGCCAGCAGCCCCCGTGGAGTGAACACCGGGGAGCTGTTTTTT.

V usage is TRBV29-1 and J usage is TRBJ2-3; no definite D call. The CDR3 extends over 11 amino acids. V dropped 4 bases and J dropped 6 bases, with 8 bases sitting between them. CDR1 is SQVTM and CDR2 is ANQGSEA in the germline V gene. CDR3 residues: CSVGTRDTQYF. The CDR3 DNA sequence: TGCAGCGTTGGAACGCGGGATACGCAGTATTTT.

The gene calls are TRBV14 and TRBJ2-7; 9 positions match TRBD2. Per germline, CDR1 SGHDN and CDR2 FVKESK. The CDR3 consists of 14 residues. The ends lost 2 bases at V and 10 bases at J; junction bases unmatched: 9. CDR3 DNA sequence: TGTGCCAGCAGCCAACTTTTAGCGGGAGCGGATCAGTACTTC. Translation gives CASSQLLAGADQYF. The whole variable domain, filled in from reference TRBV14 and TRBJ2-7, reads EAGVTQFPSHSVIEKGQTVTLRCDPISGHDNLYWYRRVMGKEIKFLLHFVKESKQDESGMPNNRFLAERTGGTYSTLKVQPAELEDSGVYFCASSQLLAGADQYFGPGTRLTVT.

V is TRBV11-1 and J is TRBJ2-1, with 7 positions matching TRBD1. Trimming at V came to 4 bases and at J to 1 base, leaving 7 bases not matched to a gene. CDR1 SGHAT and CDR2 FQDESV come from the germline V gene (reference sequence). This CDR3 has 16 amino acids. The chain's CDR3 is CASSSRGQTSYNEQFF. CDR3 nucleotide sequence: TGTGCCAGCAGCTCCCGGGGACAGACATCCTACAATGAGCAGTTCTTC.

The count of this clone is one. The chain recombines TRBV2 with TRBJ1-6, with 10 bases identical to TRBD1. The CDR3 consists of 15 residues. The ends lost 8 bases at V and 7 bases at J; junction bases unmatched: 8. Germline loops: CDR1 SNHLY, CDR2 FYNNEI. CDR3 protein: CASLGRDRGNSPLHF. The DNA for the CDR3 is TGTGCCAGCCTGGGGAGGGACAGGGGAAATTCACCCCTCCACTTT.

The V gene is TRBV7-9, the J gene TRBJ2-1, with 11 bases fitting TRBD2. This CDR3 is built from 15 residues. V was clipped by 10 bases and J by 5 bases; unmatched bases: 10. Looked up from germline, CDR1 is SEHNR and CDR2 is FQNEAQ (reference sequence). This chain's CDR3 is CATDVAGGPNNEQFF. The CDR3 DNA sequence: TGTGCCACCGACGTAGCGGGAGGGCCCAACAATGAGCAGTTCTTC.

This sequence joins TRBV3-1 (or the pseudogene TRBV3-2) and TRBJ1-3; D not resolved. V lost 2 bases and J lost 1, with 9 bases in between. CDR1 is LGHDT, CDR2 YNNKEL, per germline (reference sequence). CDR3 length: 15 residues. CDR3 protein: CASSQRRPSGNTIYF. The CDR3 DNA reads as TGTGCCAGCAGCCAACGACGGCCTTCTGGAAACACCATATATTTT.

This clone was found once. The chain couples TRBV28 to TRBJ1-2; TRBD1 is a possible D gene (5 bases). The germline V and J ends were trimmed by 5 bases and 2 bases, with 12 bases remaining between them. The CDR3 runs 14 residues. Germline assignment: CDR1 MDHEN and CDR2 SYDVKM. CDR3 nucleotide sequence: TGTGCCAGCAGTCCCGGGACCGCCAACTATGGCTACACCTTC. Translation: CASSPGTANYGYTF.

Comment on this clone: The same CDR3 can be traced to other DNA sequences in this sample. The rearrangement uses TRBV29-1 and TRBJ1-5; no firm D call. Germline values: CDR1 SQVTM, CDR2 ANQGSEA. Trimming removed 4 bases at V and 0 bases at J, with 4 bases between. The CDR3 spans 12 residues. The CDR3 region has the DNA TGCAGCGTTGGCGATAGCAATCAGCCCCAGCATTTT. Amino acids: CSVGDSNQPQHF.

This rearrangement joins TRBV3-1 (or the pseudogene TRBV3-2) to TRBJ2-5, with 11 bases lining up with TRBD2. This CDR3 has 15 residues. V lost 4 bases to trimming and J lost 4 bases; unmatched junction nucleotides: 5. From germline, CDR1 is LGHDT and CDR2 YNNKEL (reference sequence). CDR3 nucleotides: TGTGCCAGCAGCCTTAGAACTAGCGGGAGAGAGACCCAGTACTTC. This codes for CASSLRTSGRETQYF.

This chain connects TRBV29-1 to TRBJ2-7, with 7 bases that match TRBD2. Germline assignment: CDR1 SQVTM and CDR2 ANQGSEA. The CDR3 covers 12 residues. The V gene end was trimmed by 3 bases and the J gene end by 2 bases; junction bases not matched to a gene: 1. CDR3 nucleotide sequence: TGCAGCGTTGAGGGGGGGACCTACGAGCAGTACTTC. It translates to CSVEGGTYEQYF.

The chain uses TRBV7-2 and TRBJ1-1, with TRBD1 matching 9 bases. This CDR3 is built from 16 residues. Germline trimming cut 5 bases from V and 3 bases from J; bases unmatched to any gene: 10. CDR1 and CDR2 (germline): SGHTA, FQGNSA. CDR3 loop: CASSPSGTGPHTEAFF. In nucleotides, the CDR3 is TGTGCCAGCAGCCCCTCCGGGACAGGGCCGCACACTGAAGCTTTCTTT.

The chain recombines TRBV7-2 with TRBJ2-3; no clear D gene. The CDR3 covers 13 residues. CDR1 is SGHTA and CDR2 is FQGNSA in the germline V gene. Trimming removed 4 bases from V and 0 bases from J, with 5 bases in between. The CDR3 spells CASSSFSTDTQYF. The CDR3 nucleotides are TGTGCCAGCAGCTCTTTTAGCACAGATACGCAGTATTTT.

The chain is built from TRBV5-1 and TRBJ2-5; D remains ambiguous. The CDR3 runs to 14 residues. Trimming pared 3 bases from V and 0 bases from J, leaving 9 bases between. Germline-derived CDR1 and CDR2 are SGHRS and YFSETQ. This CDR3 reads CASSSDWNQETQYF. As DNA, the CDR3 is TGCGCCAGCAGCTCCGATTGGAACCAAGAGACCCAGTACTTC.